The 26 T cell receptor beta chains reported below all come from one sample, sequenced in a study of blood T cell repertoires in COVID-19. Produced via immunoSEQ multiplex PCR; TCRdb's table is partial and in-frame only. This table has roughly 260,000 clones, over 75% appearing once. Sequencing was carried out using peripheral blood. The receptors were sampled from a woman in her forties who had recovered from COVID-19.

With respect to this clone: Other DNA sequences in this sample translate to the same CDR3. The V call is TRBV2, the J call TRBJ2-7, with a possible D match to TRBD1 (5 bases). Trimming left V 4 bases short and J 2 bases short, with 9 bases between. The CDR3 totals 13 residues. CDR1 and CDR2 from the germline V gene are SNHLY and FYNNEI. For the CDR3, the DNA is TGTGCCAGCAGTGGTACAGGAGCCTACGAGCAGTACTTC. This encodes CASSGTGAYEQYF.

The chain joins TRBV7-2 to TRBJ2-5; D might be TRBD1 (6 bases). Germline CDR1 is SGHTA and CDR2 is FQGNSA. This CDR3 has 15 amino acids. Trimming pared 6 bases from V and 5 bases from J, leaving 19 bases between. The CDR3 coding sequence is TGTGCCAGCAGTCAGCTCGGACAGCCCGGGGAGACCCAGTACTTC. Residues: CASSQLGQPGETQYF.

V usage is TRBV13 and J usage is TRBJ2-1; D unclear. The CDR3 loop spans 15 amino acids. Germline V gene lookup returns CDR1 PRHDT and CDR2 FYEKMQ (reference sequence). V lost 5 bases to trimming and J lost 0 bases, with 11 bases between them. The CDR3 DNA sequence: TGTGCCAGCAGCCCCGGTCCGAGCTCCTACAATGAGCAGTTCTTC. This translates into CASSPGPSSYNEQFF.

The DNA for the CDR3 is TGTGCCACCTTGTTGAGAGGGAGGTCTGGGGCCAACGTCCTGACTTTC. Amino acids: CATLLRGRSGANVLTF. The rearrangement uses TRBV28 and TRBJ2-6, with D possibly matching TRBD2 (6 bases). The CDR3 is 16 amino acids. V shed 10 bases and J shed 1 base, with 17 bases lying between them. The V gene's germline CDR1 is MDHEN and CDR2 SYDVKM.

The chain links TRBV6-6 to TRBJ2-6; weak D call: TRBD2 (6 bases). CDR1 MNHNY and CDR2 SVGAGI come from the germline V gene (reference sequence). The V gene lost 2 bases and the J gene lost 0 bases, with 8 bases spanning the gap. The CDR3 has 16 residues. The CDR3 loop reads CASSYSGSSGANVLTF. For the CDR3, the DNA is TGTGCCAGCAGTTACAGCGGGTCCTCTGGGGCCAACGTCCTGACTTTC.

This chain links TRBV7-2 with TRBJ2-7; tentatively, D is TRBD2 (5 bases). CDR1 is SGHTA and CDR2 is FQGNSA in the germline V gene. V lost 7 bases and J 0 bases, leaving 16 bases between the germline ends. The CDR3 is 15 residues long. The CDR3 protein is CASKEAPGSSYEQYF. Here the CDR3 DNA reads TGTGCCAGCAAGGAGGCGCCAGGCAGCTCCTACGAGCAGTACTTC.

The chain combines TRBV11-1 with TRBJ1-2; 9 nucleotides agree with TRBD1. This CDR3 has 15 residues. Germline V CDR1 and CDR2: SGHAT, FQDESV (reference sequence). The ends lost 5 bases at V and 4 bases at J; junction bases unmatched: 8. The CDR3 sequence: CASSPGTGKGYGYTF. The CDR3 bases are TGTGCCAGCAGCCCCGGGACAGGGAAGGGCTATGGCTACACCTTC. Using reference TRBV11-1 and TRBJ1-2 for the parts outside the CDR3, the full variable domain is EAEVAQSPRYKITEKSQAVAFWCDPISGHATLYWYRQILGQGPELLVQFQDESVVDDSQLPKDRFSAERLKGVDSTLKIQPAELGDSAMYLCASSPGTGKGYGYTFGSGTRLTVV.

The chain joins TRBV7-2 to TRBJ2-7; 10 bases align to TRBD2. V shed 4 bases, J shed 5 bases, and the junction held 5 bases outside the gene matches. CDR3 size: 14 residues. Germline V gives CDR1 SGHTA, CDR2 FQGNSA. CDR3 in amino acids: CASSYSGRRDEQYF. The CDR3 bases are TGTGCCAGCAGCTATAGCGGGAGGAGAGACGAGCAGTACTTC.

The chain carries TRBV18 and TRBJ1-5; 8 bases match TRBD1. The CDR3 length is 14 residues. Losses at the gene ends were 2 bases for V and 5 bases for J; bases not matched to a gene: 2. Germline loops: CDR1 KGHSH, CDR2 LQKENI. In DNA form, the CDR3 reads TGTGCCAGCTCACCAATGGACAGGGATCAGCCCCAGCATTTT. It is translated as CASSPMDRDQPQHF.

The chain recombines TRBV11-3 with TRBJ2-3; TRBD2 is a possible D gene (6 bases). The CDR3 length is 14 residues. Germline-derived CDR1 and CDR2 are SGHNT and YENEEA. V lost 3 bases to trimming and J lost 8 bases, with 15 bases between them. The CDR3 DNA reads TGTGCCAGCAGCTTGACTAGACTCACGGGTACGCAGTATTTT. Amino acids: CASSLTRLTGTQYF.

This chain uses TRBV9 with TRBJ1-1, with TRBD1 matching 7 bases. Looked up from germline, CDR1 is SGDLS and CDR2 is YYNGEE. CDR3 length: 16 residues. Trimming cost V 3 bases and J 0 bases; bases outside gene matches: 8. The CDR3 coding sequence is TGTGCCAGCAGCGCAGCTAGCGGGACAGTGAACACTGAAGCTTTCTTT. This translates into CASSAASGTVNTEAFF. The full variable domain, in which reference TRBV9 and TRBJ1-1 provide the parts outside the CDR3, is DSGVTQTPKHLITATGQRVTLRCSPRSGDLSVYWYQQSLDQGLQFLIQYYNGEERAKGNILERFSAQQFPDLHSELNLSSLELGDSALYFCASSAASGTVNTEAFFGQGTRLTVV.

The V call is TRBV2, the J call TRBJ2-1, with TRBD1 matching 9 bases. The V gene's germline CDR1 is SNHLY and CDR2 FYNNEI. V was pared by 8 bases and J by 4 bases, with 6 bases of the junction left unmatched. CDR3 length equals 14 residues. Here the CDR3 DNA reads TGTGCCAGCGGCCGGGACAGGGCATACAATGAGCAGTTCTTC. Residues: CASGRDRAYNEQFF.

The J gene is TRBJ2-1, the V gene TRBV6-5; a weak D match, TRBD1 (6 bases). The CDR3 totals 14 residues. Trimming shortened V by 5 bases and J by 4 bases, and 12 bases separated the two germline ends. The germline CDR1 and CDR2 sequences are MNHEY and SVGAGI. The CDR3 sequence is CASSTGSRYNEQFF. CDR3 nucleotides: TGTGCCAGCAGTACAGGGTCAAGGTACAATGAGCAGTTCTTC.

Regarding this clone: Other DNA sequences of this sample code for an identical CDR3. The chain is built from TRBV19 and TRBJ1-5; D is perhaps TRBD1 (6 bases). With 6 bases removed from V and 4 bases from J, the gap between germline ends came to 10 bases. The CDR3 totals 13 residues. Per the germline V gene, CDR1 is LNHDA and CDR2 is SQIVND (reference sequence). Here the CDR3 reads CASSPDRNQPQHF. The CDR3 region has the DNA TGTGCCAGTAGCCCGGACAGAAATCAGCCCCAGCATTTT.

The chain employs TRBV19 and TRBJ2-7; TRBD2 might be the D (6 bases). V shed 3 bases and J shed 4 bases, with 16 bases lying between them. The CDR3 length is 15 residues. Germline CDR1 is LNHDA and CDR2 is SQIVND (reference sequence). As DNA, the CDR3 is TGTGCCAGTAGTATTGACGGAGGGGCAGGTTACGAGCAGTACTTC. It codes for CASSIDGGAGYEQYF.

The V and J genes are TRBV18 and TRBJ2-7, with 7 positions matching TRBD2. Germline V gene sequence: CDR1 KGHSH, CDR2 LQKENI. This CDR3 is built from 15 residues. The V and J ends lost 6 bases and 0 bases, in that order; junction bases with no gene match: 8. The CDR3 nucleotides read TGTGCCAGCTCTCCTCTAGCGGAGAGCTCCTACGAGCAGTACTTC. Translation gives CASSPLAESSYEQYF.

V gene TRBV25-1 combines with J gene TRBJ2-1, with D maybe TRBD1 (5 bases). Trimming shortened V by 0 bases and J by 4 bases, and 13 bases separated the two germline ends. The germline V gene has CDR1 MGHDK and CDR2 SYGVNS. The CDR3 covers 16 residues. The CDR3 sequence: CASSEYKAGLYNEQFF. CDR3 in DNA: TGTGCCAGCAGTGAATATAAAGCAGGGCTATACAATGAGCAGTTCTTC.

The rearrangement joins TRBV4-3 to TRBJ1-6; the match to TRBD1 covers 8 bases. The CDR3 totals 16 residues. The germline gives CDR1 LGHNA, CDR2 YSLEER. V shed 1 base, J shed 7 bases, and the junction held 6 bases outside the gene matches. CDR3 sequence: CASSQAGTGTNSPLHF. The CDR3 region has the DNA TGCGCCAGCAGCCAAGCCGGGACAGGTACCAATTCACCCCTCCACTTT.

The rearrangement joins TRBV11-3 to TRBJ2-5, with TRBD1 matching over 7 bases. The germline gives CDR1 SGHNT, CDR2 YENEEA. V gave up 5 bases and J gave up 1 base; unmatched junction bases: 4. CDR3 length equals 14 residues. Here the CDR3 reads CASSTRDSQETQYF. DNA of the CDR3: TGTGCCAGCAGCACCCGGGACAGCCAAGAGACCCAGTACTTC. The entire variable domain, with the rest obtained from reference TRBV11-3 and TRBJ2-5, is as follows: EAGVVQSPRYKIIEKKQPVAFWCNPISGHNTLYWYLQNLGQGPELLIRYENEEAVDDSQLPKDRFSAERLKGVDSTLKIQPAELGDSAVYLCASSTRDSQETQYFGPGTRLLVL.

This clone has only one observation. The V call is TRBV20-1, the J call TRBJ2-1; the match to TRBD1 covers 7 bases. Germline CDR1 DFQATT, CDR2 SNEGSKA (reference sequence). The CDR3 has 13 residues. Germline trimming cut 3 bases from V and 7 bases from J; bases unmatched to any gene: 6. CDR3 bases: TGCAGTGCTAGTGGACAGGTCAGGAATGAGCAGTTCTTC. Protein product: CSASGQVRNEQFF.

This chain uses TRBV27 with TRBJ2-7; 9 bases line up with TRBD1. Trimming at V came to 5 bases and at J to 5 bases, leaving 10 bases not matched to a gene. CDR3 length: 15 amino acids. Looked up from germline, CDR1 is MNHEY and CDR2 is SMNVEV (reference sequence). CDR3 sequence: CASSPWGQGSDEQYF. The CDR3 region has the DNA TGTGCCAGCAGTCCGTGGGGACAGGGTAGCGACGAGCAGTACTTC.

The chain has TRBV11-3 and TRBJ2-1, with 11 bases matching TRBD2. J lost 4 bases, V lost 0 bases, and 11 bases had no gene match. CDR3 length equals 19 residues. Per the germline V gene, CDR1 is SGHNT and CDR2 is YENEEA. CDR3 loop: CASSLDQLLAGGNYNEQFF. CDR3 sequence (DNA): TGTGCCAGCAGCTTAGATCAGTTGCTAGCGGGAGGAAATTACAATGAGCAGTTCTTC.

As regards this clone: This may stem from a read error, because a much larger clone lies one nucleotide away. The chain joins TRBV6-4 to TRBJ2-3, with 8 bases fitting TRBD2. Trimming cost V 0 bases and J 1 base; bases outside gene matches: 0. Germline V gene sequence: CDR1 MRHNA, CDR2 SNTAGT. This CDR3 contains 15 residues. DNA for the CDR3: TGTGCCAGCAGTGACTCTAGCGGGGGCACAGATACGCAGTATTTT. Residues: CASSDSSGGTDTQYF.

The chain couples TRBV2 to TRBJ1-2, with TRBD1 as a possible D gene (6 bases). Per the germline V gene, CDR1 is SNHLY and CDR2 is FYNNEI. This CDR3 is 14 amino acids long. The germline V and J ends were trimmed by 7 bases and 7 bases, with 19 bases remaining between them. The CDR3 loop reads CASTTAQGVSGYTF. The CDR3 coding sequence is TGTGCCAGCACTACGGCACAGGGAGTTAGTGGCTACACCTTC. The full variable domain, in which reference TRBV2 and TRBJ1-2 provide the parts outside the CDR3, is EPEVTQTPSHQVTQMGQEVILRCVPISNHLYFYWYRQILGQKVEFLVSFYNNEISEKSEIFDDQFSVERPDGSNFTLKIRSTKLEDSAMYFCASTTAQGVSGYTFGSGTRLTVV.

V and J are TRBV11-3 and TRBJ2-3; D possibly corresponds to TRBD2 (5 bases). The germline V and J ends were trimmed by 0 bases and 8 bases, with 9 bases remaining between them. Germline V gene sequence: CDR1 SGHNT, CDR2 YENEEA. The CDR3 runs 13 residues. The CDR3 DNA is TGTGCCAGCAGCTTAGATCCGGGGTCTACGCAGTATTTT. Translated, it gives CASSLDPGSTQYF.

The chain uses TRBV3-1 (or the pseudogene TRBV3-2) and TRBJ2-2, with a tentative D call TRBD1 (6 bases). The germline V gene encodes CDR1 LGHDT and CDR2 YNNKEL (reference sequence). V dropped 3 bases and J dropped 3 bases, with 11 bases sitting between them. The CDR3 is 15 amino acids. The chain's CDR3 is CASSQGDTYTGELFF. The DNA of the CDR3 is TGTGCCAGCAGCCAGGGGGACACCTACACCGGGGAGCTGTTTTTT.